The clone carrying this T cell receptor (beta chain) was counted a single time. Its antigen is currently unknown. The data were obtained in a study of cytomegalovirus exposure and HLA in healthy donors. Notes on the study in general: An analysis that was carried out later associated some 17,000 TCR beta sequences with HLA alleles at 0.05 false discovery rate.

Between the trimmed V and J ends, which lost 3 bases and 8 bases, there was a span of 5 bases. This CDR3 region has 11 residues. Germline V gives CDR1 WNHNN, CDR2 SYGVQD (reference sequence). PCR amplification relied on 60 Vbeta primers (plus 13 Jbeta primers). Authors' methods: The authors later counted roughly 77 million unique TCR beta chains, some 10 million of them shared. Repertoires were generated with immunoSEQ multiplex PCR, while TCRdb's copy carries only in-frame clones and drops some. Clone size and the V and J calls come from that table; the DNA yielded D and trimming. The sample lists approximately 150,000 clones; 80% were seen once.

The TCR originated in a man aged 25 to 40 in good health and CMV-seronegative. Material for sequencing was PBMCs. The chain combines TRBV10-1 with TRBJ2-1; D call uncertain. CDR3 in DNA: TGCGCCAGCAGTGATTTCGATGAGCAGTTCTTC. It codes for CASSDFDEQFF.